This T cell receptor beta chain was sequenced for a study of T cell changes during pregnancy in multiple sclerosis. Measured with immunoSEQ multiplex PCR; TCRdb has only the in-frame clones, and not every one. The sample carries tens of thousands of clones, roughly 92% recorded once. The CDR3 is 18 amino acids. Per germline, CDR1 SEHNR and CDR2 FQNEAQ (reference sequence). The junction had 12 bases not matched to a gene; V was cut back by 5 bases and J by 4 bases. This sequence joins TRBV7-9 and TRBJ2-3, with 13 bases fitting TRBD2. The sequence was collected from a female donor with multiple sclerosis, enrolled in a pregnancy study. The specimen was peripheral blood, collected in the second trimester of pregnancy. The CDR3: CASSPGTGGTSGADTQYF. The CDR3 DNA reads TGTGCCAGCAGCCCCGGGACAGGGGGGACTAGCGGGGCAGATACGCAGTATTTT.